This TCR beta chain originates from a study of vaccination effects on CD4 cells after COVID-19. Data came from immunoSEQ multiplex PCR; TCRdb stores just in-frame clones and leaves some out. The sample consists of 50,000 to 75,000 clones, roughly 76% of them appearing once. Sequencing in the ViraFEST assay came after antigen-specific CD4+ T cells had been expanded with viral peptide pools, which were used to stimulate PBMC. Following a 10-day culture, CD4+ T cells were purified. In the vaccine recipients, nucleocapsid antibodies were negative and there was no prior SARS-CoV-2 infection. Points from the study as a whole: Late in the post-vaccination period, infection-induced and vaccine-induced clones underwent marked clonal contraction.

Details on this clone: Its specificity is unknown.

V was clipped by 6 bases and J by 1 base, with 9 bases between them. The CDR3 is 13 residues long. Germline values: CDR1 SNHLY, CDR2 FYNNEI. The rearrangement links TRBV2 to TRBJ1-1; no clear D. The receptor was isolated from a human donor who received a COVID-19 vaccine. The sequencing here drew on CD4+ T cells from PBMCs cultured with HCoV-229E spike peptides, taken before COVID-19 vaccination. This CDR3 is CASREDGNTEAFF. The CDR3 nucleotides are TGTGCCAGCAGGGAGGACGGGAACACTGAAGCTTTCTTT.